Each of the 14 T cell receptor beta chains below was sequenced from the same sample in a study of cytomegalovirus exposure and HLA in healthy donors. TCRdb's table, derived via immunoSEQ multiplex PCR, lists solely in-frame clones and lacks some. This sample has 110,000 or so clones, with approximately 96% found just once. Specimen: PBMCs. The receptors originated from a woman aged 18-29 years in good health and CMV-seronegative.

The V and J genes are TRBV2 and TRBJ2-5, with TRBD2 matching 9 bases. The CDR3 consists of 15 residues. Germline CDR1 reads SNHLY; CDR2 reads FYNNEI. V shed 6 bases and J 4 bases; nucleotides not matched to a gene: 9. The CDR3 DNA is TGTGCCAGCAGGTTAGCGGGGGCGAAGATAGAGACCCAGTACTTC. This encodes CASRLAGAKIETQYF.

Here the CDR3 reads CASSGGPGNSYEQYF. CDR3 nucleotides: TGTGCCAGCAGCGGAGGACCCGGGAACTCCTACGAGCAGTACTTC. This chain uses TRBV7-6 with TRBJ2-7; TRBD2 might be the D (5 bases). Germline lookup yields CDR1 SGHVS and CDR2 FNYEAQ. V gave up 5 bases and J gave up 0 bases, with 14 bases separating them. The CDR3 runs 15 residues.

Turning to this clone: Different DNA sequences within this sample yield the same CDR3. The chain has TRBV28 and TRBJ2-7, with D hard to call. The length of the CDR3 is 12 residues. The ends were cut back, 4 bases at V and 0 bases at J, with 4 bases in the middle. The germline V gene encodes CDR1 MDHEN and CDR2 SYDVKM. Here the CDR3 DNA reads TGTGCCAGCAGTTCTAGCTCCTACGAGCAGTACTTC. Its protein product is CASSSSSYEQYF.

The rearrangement links TRBV7-2 to TRBJ2-7; TRBD2 matches at 10 bases. This CDR3 comprises 16 residues. V shed 5 bases, J shed 0 bases, and the junction held 7 bases outside the gene matches. The germline CDR1 and CDR2 sequences are SGHTA and FQGNSA. The CDR3 loop reads CASSPSTSGDSYEQYF. The CDR3 bases are TGTGCCAGCAGCCCCTCAACTAGCGGGGACTCCTACGAGCAGTACTTC.

CDR3 sequence reads: CASSIAAGTRNQPQHF. In DNA form, the CDR3 reads TGTGCCAGTAGTATAGCAGCAGGGACTCGCAATCAGCCCCAGCATTTT. The rearrangement links TRBV19 to TRBJ1-5, with a weak D call TRBD1 (5 bases). Trimming stripped 1 base from V and 2 bases from J, with 12 bases between. CDR1 LNHDA and CDR2 SQIVND come from the germline V gene (reference sequence). CDR3 size: 16 residues. Looking up the rest from reference TRBV19 and TRBJ1-5 gives the full variable domain: DGGITQSPKYLFRKEGQNVTLSCEQNLNHDAMYWYRQDPGQGLRLIYYSQIVNDFQKGDIAEGYSVSREKKESFPLTVTSAQKNPTAFYLCASSIAAGTRNQPQHFGDGTRLSIL.

V and J are TRBV6-1 and TRBJ1-6; D remains ambiguous. Germline V CDR1 and CDR2: MNHNS, SASEGT. The ends were cut back, 1 base at V and 6 bases at J, with 7 bases in the middle. This CDR3 region has 14 residues. In nucleotides, the CDR3 is TGTGCCAGCAGTGAAGGCGTCGTTAATTCACCCCTCCACTTT. This gives the protein CASSEGVVNSPLHF.

The chain combines TRBV4-1 with TRBJ2-5; 12 bases align to TRBD2. The V segment lost 4 bases and the J segment 3 bases; nucleotides outside the gene matches: 6. Germline CDR1 and CDR2: MGHRA and YSYEKL. The CDR3 has 16 residues. The CDR3 DNA follows: TGCGCCAGCAGCCCAGGACTAGCGGGGTTAGAAGAGACCCAGTACTTC. This translates into CASSPGLAGLEETQYF.

This chain connects TRBV10-2 to TRBJ2-3, with D unclear. This CDR3 comprises 14 residues. Trimming took off 4 bases at V and 0 bases at J, with 8 bases between the two ends. Germline V gene data show CDR1 as WSHSY and CDR2 as SAAADI. CDR3 region: CASSGTTSTDTQYF. CDR3 sequence (DNA): TGCGCCAGCAGTGGCACCACTAGCACAGATACGCAGTATTTT.

This clone was counted a single time. The chain couples TRBV7-9 to TRBJ2-3; weak D call: TRBD1 (6 bases). The CDR3 is made up of 13 amino acids. CDR1 is SEHNR, CDR2 FQNEAQ, per germline (reference sequence). V was pared by 3 bases and J by 4 bases, with 8 bases between. The CDR3 region is CASSLGAADTQYF. In DNA form, the CDR3 reads TGTGCCAGCAGCTTGGGGGCGGCAGATACGCAGTATTTT.

The rearrangement links TRBV7-3 to TRBJ2-7; a possible D gene is TRBD2 (7 bases). Trimming removed 3 bases at V and 2 bases at J, with 11 bases between. The germline V gene has CDR1 SGHTA and CDR2 FQGTGA. The CDR3 consists of 14 residues. CDR3 DNA sequence: TGTGCCAGCAGCTTCGGGGGGCCCACCTACGAGCAGTACTTC. Translating it yields CASSFGGPTYEQYF.

This chain links TRBV19 with TRBJ1-6; 8 bases fit TRBD1. There are 17 residues in the CDR3. The V and J ends lost 4 bases and 0 bases, in that order; junction bases with no gene match: 5. Per germline, CDR1 LNHDA and CDR2 SQIVND (reference sequence). DNA of the CDR3: TGTGCCAGTAGTACCTGGACAGGGAGCTCCTATAATTCACCCCTCCACTTT. Translating gives CASSTWTGSSYNSPLHF.

The rearrangement uses TRBV28 and TRBJ2-7; 7 bases are shared with TRBD2. Germline values: CDR1 MDHEN, CDR2 SYDVKM. This CDR3 comprises 13 residues. V was clipped by 8 bases and J by 4 bases; unmatched bases: 8. In DNA, the CDR3 is TGTGCCAGCGTGGGGGGGGTCAGATACGAGCAGTACTTC. Encoded protein: CASVGGVRYEQYF.

V usage is TRBV25-1 and J usage is TRBJ1-2; a weak D match, TRBD1 (6 bases). V was clipped by 1 base and J by 3 bases, with 15 bases between them. The CDR3 consists of 16 residues. Germline V CDR1 and CDR2: MGHDK, SYGVNS. The CDR3 spells CASSELVGGGYYGYTF. In DNA, the CDR3 is TGTGCCAGCAGTGAATTGGTAGGGGGGGGCTACTATGGCTACACCTTC.

This clone is a singleton in its sample. The genes are TRBV7-3 and TRBJ2-1; TRBD2 agrees at 7 bases. The ends lost 1 base at V and 6 bases at J; junction bases unmatched: 9. The CDR3 runs 16 residues. CDR1 is SGHTA, CDR2 FQGTGA, per germline. The DNA of the CDR3 is TGTGCCAGCAGCTTAAGCCCTGGAGGACTAGTCAATGAGCAGTTCTTC. Amino acid sequence: CASSLSPGGLVNEQFF.